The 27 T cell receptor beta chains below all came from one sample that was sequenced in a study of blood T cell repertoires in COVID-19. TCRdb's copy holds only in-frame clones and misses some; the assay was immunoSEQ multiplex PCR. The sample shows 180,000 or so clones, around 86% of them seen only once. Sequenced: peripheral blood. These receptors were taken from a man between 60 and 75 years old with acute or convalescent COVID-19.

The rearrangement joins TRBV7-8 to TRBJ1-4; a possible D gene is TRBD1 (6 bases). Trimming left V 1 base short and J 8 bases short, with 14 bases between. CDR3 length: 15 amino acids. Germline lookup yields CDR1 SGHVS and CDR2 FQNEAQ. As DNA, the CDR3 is TGTGCCAGCAGCTTAGATCGGGGGGCTCGGGAAAAACTGTTTTTT. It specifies CASSLDRGAREKLFF.

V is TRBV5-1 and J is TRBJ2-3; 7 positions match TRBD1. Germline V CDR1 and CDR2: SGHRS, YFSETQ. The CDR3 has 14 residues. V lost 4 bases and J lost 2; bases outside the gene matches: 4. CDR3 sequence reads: CASSGQASTDTQYF. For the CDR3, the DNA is TGCGCCAGCAGCGGACAGGCCTCCACAGATACGCAGTATTTT.

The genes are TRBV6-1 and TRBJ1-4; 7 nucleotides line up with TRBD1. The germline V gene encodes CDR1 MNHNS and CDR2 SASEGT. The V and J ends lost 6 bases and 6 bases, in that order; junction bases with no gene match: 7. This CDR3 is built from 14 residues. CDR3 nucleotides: TGTGCCAGCAGCCAAGGGGGCGCAGATGAAAAACTGTTTTTT. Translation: CASSQGGADEKLFF.

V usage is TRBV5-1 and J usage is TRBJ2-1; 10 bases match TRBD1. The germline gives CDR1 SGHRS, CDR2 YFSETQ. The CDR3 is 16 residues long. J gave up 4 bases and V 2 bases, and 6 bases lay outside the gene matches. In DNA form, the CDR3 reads TGCGCCAGCAGCTTACCAGGGACAGGGGTTTACAATGAGCAGTTCTTC. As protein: CASSLPGTGVYNEQFF.

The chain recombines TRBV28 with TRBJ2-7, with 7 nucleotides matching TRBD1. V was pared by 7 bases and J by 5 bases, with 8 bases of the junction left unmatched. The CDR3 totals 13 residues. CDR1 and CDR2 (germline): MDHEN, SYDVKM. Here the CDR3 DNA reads TGTGCCAGCACCTCAGACAGGGTCCACGAGCAGTACTTC. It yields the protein CASTSDRVHEQYF.

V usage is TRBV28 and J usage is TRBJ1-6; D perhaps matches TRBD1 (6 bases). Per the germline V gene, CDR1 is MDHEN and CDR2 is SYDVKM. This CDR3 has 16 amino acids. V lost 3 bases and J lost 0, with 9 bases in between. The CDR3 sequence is CASSLDSNSYNSPLHF. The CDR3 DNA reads TGTGCCAGCAGTTTGGACAGCAACTCCTATAATTCACCCCTCCACTTT. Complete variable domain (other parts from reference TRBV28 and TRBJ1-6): DVKVTQSSRYLVKRTGEKVFLECVQDMDHENMFWYRQDPGLGLRLIYFSYDVKMKEKGDIPEGYSVSREKKERFSLILESASTNQTSMYLCASSLDSNSYNSPLHFGNGTRLTVT.

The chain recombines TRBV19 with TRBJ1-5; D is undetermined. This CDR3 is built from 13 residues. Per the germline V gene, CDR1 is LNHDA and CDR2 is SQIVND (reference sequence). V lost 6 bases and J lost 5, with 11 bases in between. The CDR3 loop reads CASRLDPYQPQHF. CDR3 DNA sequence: TGTGCCAGTAGACTAGACCCTTATCAGCCCCAGCATTTT. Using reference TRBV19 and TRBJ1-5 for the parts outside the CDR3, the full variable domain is DGGITQSPKYLFRKEGQNVTLSCEQNLNHDAMYWYRQDPGQGLRLIYYSQIVNDFQKGDIAEGYSVSREKKESFPLTVTSAQKNPTAFYLCASRLDPYQPQHFGDGTRLSIL.

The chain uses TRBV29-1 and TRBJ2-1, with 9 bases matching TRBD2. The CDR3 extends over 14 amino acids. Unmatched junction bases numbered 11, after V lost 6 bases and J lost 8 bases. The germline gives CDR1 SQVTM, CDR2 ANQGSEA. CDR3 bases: TGCAGCGTATGGCAGGGGACTAGCTTCGATGAGCAGTTCTTC. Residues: CSVWQGTSFDEQFF.

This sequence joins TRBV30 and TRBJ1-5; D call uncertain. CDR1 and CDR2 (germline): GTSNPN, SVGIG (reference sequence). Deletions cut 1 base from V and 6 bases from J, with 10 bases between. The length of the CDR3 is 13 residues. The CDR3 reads CAWSGGRLQPQHF. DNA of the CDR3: TGTGCCTGGAGTGGTGGGCGCCTTCAGCCCCAGCATTTT.

As DNA, the CDR3 is TGTGCCAGCAGCTTAATGGGCGGGAGGGCTACAGATACGCAGTATTTT. The encoded protein is CASSLMGGRATDTQYF. This sequence joins TRBV11-2 and TRBJ2-3, with 9 positions matching TRBD2. J was trimmed by 3 bases and V by 2 bases; bases with no gene match: 6. Germline V CDR1 and CDR2: SGHAT, FQNNGV. The CDR3 is made up of 16 amino acids. The full variable domain, rest sourced from reference TRBV11-2 and TRBJ2-3, is EAGVAQSPRYKIIEKRQSVAFWCNPISGHATLYWYQQILGQGPKLLIQFQNNGVVDDSQLPKDRFSAERLKGVDSTLKIQPAKLEDSAVYLCASSLMGGRATDTQYFGPGTRLTVL.

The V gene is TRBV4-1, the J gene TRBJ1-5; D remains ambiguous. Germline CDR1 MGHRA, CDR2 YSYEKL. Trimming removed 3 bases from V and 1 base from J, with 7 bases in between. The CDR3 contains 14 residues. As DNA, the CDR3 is TGCGCCAGCAGCCATACGGAGAGCAATCAGCCCCAGCATTTT. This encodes CASSHTESNQPQHF.

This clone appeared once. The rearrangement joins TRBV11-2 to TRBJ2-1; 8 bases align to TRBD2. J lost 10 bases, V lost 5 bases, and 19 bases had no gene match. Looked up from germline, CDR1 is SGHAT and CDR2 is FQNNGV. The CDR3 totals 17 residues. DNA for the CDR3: TGTGCCAGCAGCCCCGGGGTAAGAGCGGGAGAGGTCGGGGAGCAGTTCTTC. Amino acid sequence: CASSPGVRAGEVGEQFF.

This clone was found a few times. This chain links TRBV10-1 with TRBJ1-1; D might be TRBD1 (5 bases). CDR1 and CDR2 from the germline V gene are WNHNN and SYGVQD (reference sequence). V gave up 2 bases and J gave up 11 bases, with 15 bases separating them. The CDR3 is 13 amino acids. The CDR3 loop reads CASSEGGTTQAFF. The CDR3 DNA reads TGCGCCAGCAGTGAGGGAGGGACCACGCAGGCTTTCTTT.

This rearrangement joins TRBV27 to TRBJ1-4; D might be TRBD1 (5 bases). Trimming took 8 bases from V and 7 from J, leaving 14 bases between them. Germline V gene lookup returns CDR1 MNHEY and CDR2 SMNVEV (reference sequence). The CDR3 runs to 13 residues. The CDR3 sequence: CASRRVQGEKLFF. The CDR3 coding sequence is TGTGCCAGCCGGAGGGTTCAGGGTGAAAAACTGTTTTTT. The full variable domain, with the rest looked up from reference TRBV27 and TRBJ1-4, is EAQVTQNPRYLITVTGKKLTVTCSQNMNHEYMSWYRQDPGLGLRQIYYSMNVEVTDKGDVPEGYKVSRKEKRNFPLILESPSPNQTSLYFCASRRVQGEKLFFGSGTQLSVL.

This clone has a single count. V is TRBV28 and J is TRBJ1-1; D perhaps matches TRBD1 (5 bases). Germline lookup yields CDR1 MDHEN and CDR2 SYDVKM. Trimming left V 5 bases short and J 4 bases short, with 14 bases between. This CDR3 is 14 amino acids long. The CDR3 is CASSRGLGGTEAFF. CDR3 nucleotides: TGTGCCAGCAGTAGGGGACTGGGGGGCACTGAAGCTTTCTTT.

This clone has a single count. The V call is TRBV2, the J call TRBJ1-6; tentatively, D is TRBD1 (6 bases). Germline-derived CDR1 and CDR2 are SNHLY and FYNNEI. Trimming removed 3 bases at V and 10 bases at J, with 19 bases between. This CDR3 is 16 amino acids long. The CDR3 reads CASSERGGREGSPLHF. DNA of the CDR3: TGTGCCAGCAGTGAGAGGGGGGGCAGGGAAGGATCACCCCTCCACTTT.

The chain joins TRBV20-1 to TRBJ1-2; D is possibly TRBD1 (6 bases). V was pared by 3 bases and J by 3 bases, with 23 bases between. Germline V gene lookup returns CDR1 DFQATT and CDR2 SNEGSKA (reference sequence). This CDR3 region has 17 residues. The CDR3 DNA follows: TGCAGTGCTAGTGCCAAACGGTTGGGAGGGGGAGACTATGGCTACACCTTC. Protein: CSASAKRLGGGDYGYTF.

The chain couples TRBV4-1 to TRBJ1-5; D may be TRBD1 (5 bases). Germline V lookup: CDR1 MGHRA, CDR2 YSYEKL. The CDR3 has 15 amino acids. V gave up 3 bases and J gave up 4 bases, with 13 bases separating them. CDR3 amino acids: CASSQLQAVNQPQHF. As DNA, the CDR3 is TGCGCCAGCAGCCAGCTACAGGCCGTAAATCAGCCCCAGCATTTT.

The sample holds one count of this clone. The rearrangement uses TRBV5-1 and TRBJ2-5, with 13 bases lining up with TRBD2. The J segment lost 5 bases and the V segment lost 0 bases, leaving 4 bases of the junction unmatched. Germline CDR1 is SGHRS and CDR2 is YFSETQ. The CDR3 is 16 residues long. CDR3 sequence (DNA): TGCGCCAGCAGCTTGGGACTAGCGGGAGGCAGCGAGACCCAGTACTTC. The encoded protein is CASSLGLAGGSETQYF.

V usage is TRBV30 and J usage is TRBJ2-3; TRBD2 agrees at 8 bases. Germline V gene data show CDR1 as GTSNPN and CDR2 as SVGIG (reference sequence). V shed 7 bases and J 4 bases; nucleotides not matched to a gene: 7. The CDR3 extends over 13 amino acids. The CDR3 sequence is CAYSGSLADTQYF. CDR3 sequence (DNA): TGTGCCTACAGCGGGAGTCTCGCAGATACGCAGTATTTT.

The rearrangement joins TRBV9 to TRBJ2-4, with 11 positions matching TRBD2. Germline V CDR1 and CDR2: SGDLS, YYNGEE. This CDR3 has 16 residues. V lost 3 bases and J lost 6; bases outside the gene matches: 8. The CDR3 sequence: CASSAVAGGPGNIQYF. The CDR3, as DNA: TGTGCCAGCAGCGCCGTAGCGGGAGGGCCGGGAAACATTCAGTACTTC. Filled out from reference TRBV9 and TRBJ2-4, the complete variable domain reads DSGVTQTPKHLITATGQRVTLRCSPRSGDLSVYWYQQSLDQGLQFLIQYYNGEERAKGNILERFSAQQFPDLHSELNLSSLELGDSALYFCASSAVAGGPGNIQYFGAGTRLSVL.

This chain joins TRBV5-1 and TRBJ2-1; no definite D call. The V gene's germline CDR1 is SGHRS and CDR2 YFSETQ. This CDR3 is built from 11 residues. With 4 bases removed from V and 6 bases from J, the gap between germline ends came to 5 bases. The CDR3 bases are TGCGCCAGCAGCCCTAGCAATGAGCAGTTCTTC. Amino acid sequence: CASSPSNEQFF. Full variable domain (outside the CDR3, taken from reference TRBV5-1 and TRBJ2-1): KAGVTQTPRYLIKTRGQQVTLSCSPISGHRSVSWYQQTPGQGLQFLFEYFSETQRNKGNFPGRFSGRQFSNSRSEMNVSTLELGDSALYLCASSPSNEQFFGPGTRLTVL.

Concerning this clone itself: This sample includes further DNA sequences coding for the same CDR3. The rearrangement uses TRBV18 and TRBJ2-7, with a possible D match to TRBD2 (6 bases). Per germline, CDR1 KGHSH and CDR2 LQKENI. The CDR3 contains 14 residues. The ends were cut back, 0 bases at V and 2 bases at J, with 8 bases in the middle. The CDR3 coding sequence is TGTGCCAGCTCACCACCCGGAGGGGCCTACGAGCAGTACTTC. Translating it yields CASSPPGGAYEQYF.

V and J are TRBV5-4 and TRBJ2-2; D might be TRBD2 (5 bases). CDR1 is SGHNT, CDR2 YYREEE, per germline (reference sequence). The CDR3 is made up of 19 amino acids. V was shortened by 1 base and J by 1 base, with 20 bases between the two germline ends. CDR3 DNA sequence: TGTGCCAGCAGCTTGAAGACGGGAACCCTGCAGAAGAACACCGGGGAGCTGTTTTTT. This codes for CASSLKTGTLQKNTGELFF.

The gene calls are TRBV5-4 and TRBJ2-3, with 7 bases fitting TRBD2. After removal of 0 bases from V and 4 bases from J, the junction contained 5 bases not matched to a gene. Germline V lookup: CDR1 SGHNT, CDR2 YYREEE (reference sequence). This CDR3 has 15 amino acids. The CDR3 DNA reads TGTGCCAGCAGCTTGGTTGGGGGAGGGGCAGATACGCAGTATTTT. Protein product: CASSLVGGGADTQYF.

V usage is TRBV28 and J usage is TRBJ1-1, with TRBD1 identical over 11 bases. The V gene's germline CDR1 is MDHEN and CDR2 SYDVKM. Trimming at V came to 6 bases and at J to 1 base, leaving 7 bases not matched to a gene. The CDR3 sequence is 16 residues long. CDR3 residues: CASSRDRGRTNTEAFF. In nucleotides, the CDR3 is TGTGCCAGCAGCAGGGACAGGGGGAGAACGAACACTGAAGCTTTCTTT.

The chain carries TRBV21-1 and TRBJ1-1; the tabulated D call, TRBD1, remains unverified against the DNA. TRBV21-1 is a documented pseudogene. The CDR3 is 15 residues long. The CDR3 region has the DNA TGTGCCAGCAGCAAAGCGCAGGGGGCTGGCACTGAAGCTTTCTTT. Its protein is CASSKAQGAGTEAFF.